Detailed here is one T cell receptor beta chain. In the original processing: It was from reference gene primer amplification that nucleated cell counts were estimated. Generated by immunoSEQ multiplex PCR, the TCRdb table keeps only in-frame clones and is missing some. From that table come the V and J calls and clone size; the DNA was used to work out D and trimming. The sample lists fewer than 250,000 clones; about 90% were seen once. The sample comes from a study of blood T cell repertoires in COVID-19. Turning to the study itself: Specimens from acute and convalescent COVID-19 originated in the United States, Italy and Spain. Sample material is recorded as cDNA or gDNA derived from T cells, B-cell-depleted T cells, or PBMCs.

This TCR came from a woman aged 45-65 years with acute or convalescent COVID-19. Input material: peripheral blood.

The CDR3: CASSFSVFSGNTIYF. In nucleotides, the CDR3 is TGTGCCAGCAGTTTTAGTGTGTTCTCTGGAAACACCATATATTTT. The chain has TRBV27 and TRBJ1-3; no clear D. The ends were cut back, 3 bases at V and 0 bases at J, with 9 bases in the middle. The germline V gene has CDR1 MNHEY and CDR2 SMNVEV (reference sequence). The CDR3 length is 15 residues.